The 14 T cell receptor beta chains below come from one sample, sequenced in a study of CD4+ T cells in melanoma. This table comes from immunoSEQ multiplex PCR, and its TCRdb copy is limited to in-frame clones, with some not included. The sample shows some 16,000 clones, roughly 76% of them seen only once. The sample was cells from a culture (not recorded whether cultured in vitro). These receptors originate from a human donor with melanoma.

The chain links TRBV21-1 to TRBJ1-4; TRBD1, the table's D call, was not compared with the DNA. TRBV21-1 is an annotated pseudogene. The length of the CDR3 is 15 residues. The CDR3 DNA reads TGTGCCAGCAGCAAGAAGGCACAGATTAATGAAAAACTGTTTTTT. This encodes CASSKKAQINEKLFF.

The CDR3: CASSLTGTSGGTQYF. The CDR3, as DNA: TGTGCCAGCAGTTTAACCGGGACTAGCGGGGGGACCCAGTACTTC. This chain links TRBV6-1 with TRBJ2-5; TRBD2 matches 14 bases. With 5 bases clipped from V and 7 bases from J, the junction kept 6 bases outside the gene matches. The CDR3 length is 15 residues. From germline, CDR1 is MNHNS and CDR2 SASEGT.

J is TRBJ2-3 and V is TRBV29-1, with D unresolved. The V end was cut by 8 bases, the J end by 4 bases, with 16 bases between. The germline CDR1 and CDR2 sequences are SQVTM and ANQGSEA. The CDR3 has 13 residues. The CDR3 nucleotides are TGCAGCTCGAGTAAGCGATCGCCAGATACGCAGTATTTT. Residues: CSSSKRSPDTQYF.

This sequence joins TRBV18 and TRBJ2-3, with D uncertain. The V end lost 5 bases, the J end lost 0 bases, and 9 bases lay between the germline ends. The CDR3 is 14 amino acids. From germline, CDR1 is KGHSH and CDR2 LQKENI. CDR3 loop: CASSSQTSTDTQYF. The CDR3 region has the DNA TGTGCCAGCTCATCGCAGACTAGCACAGATACGCAGTATTTT.

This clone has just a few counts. The CDR3: CASSLARGVPEAFF. The CDR3 nucleotides are TGTGCCAGCAGCTTGGCCCGGGGTGTCCCTGAAGCTTTCTTT. This chain connects TRBV5-4 to TRBJ1-1; D call uncertain. V lost 0 bases, J lost 6 bases, and 12 bases lay in between. The CDR3 has 14 amino acids. Germline CDR1 SGHNT, CDR2 YYREEE (reference sequence).

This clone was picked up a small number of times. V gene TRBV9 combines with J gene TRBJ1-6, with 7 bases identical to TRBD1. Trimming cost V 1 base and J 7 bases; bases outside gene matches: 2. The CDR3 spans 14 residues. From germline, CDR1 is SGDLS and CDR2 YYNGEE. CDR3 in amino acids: CASSVNRGNSPLHF. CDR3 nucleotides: TGTGCCAGCAGCGTAAACAGGGGAAATTCACCCCTCCACTTT.

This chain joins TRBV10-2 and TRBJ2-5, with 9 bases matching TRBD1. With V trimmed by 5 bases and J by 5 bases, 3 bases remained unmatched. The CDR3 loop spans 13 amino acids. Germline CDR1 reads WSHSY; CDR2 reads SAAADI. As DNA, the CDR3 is TGCGCCAGCAGTTTCACAGGGGGCGAGACCCAGTACTTC. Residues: CASSFTGGETQYF.

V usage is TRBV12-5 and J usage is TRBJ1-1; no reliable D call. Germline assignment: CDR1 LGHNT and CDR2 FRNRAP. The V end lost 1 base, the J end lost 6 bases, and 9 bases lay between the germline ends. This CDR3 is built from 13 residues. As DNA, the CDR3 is TGTGCTAGTGGTTTGGGGCCCCGGTCTGAAGCTTTCTTT. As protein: CASGLGPRSEAFF.

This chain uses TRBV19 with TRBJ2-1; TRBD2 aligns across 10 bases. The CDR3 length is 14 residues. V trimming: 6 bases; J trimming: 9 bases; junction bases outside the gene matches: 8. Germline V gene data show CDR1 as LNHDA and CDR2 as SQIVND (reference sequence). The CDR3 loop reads CASRSSGGAGEQFF. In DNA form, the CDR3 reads TGTGCCAGTAGGTCCAGCGGGGGGGCAGGTGAGCAGTTCTTC.

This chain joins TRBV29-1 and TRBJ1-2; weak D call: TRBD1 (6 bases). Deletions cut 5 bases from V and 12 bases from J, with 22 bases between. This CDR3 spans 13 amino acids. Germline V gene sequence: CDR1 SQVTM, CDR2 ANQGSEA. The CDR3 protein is CSVPPLGRGRDTF. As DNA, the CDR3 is TGCAGCGTTCCCCCCCTTGGCAGGGGAAGGGACACCTTC.

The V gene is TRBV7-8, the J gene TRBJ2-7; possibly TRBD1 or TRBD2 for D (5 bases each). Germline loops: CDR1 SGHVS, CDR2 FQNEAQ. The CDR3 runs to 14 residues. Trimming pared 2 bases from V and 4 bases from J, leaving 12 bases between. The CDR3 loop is CASSLTRDGYEQYF. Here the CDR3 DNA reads TGTGCCAGCAGCTTAACGAGGGACGGGTACGAGCAGTACTTC. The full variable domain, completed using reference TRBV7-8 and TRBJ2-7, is GAGVSQSPRYKVAKRGQDVALRCDPISGHVSLFWYQQALGQGPEFLTYFQNEAQLDKSGLPSDRFFAERPEGSVSTLKIQRTQQEDSAVYLCASSLTRDGYEQYFGPGTRLTVT.

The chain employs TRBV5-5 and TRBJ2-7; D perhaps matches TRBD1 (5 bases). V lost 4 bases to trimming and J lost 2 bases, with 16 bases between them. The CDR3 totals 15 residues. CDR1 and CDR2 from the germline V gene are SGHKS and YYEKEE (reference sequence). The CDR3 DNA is TGTGCCAGCAGCCGGGTCGTAGGGGAAACCTACGAGCAGTACTTC. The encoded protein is CASSRVVGETYEQYF.

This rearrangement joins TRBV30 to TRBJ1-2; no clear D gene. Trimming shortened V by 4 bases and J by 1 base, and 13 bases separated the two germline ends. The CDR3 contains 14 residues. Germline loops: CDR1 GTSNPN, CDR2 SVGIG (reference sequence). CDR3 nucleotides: TGTGCCTGGAAATCTTTCGGCCTTAACTATGGCTACACCTTC. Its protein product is CAWKSFGLNYGYTF.

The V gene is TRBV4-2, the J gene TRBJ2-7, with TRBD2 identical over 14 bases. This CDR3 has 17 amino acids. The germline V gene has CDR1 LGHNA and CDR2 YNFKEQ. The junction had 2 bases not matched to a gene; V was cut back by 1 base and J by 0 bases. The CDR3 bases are TGTGCCAGCAGCCAAGGACTAGCGGGGGGGGACTCCTACGAGCAGTACTTC. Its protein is CASSQGLAGGDSYEQYF.